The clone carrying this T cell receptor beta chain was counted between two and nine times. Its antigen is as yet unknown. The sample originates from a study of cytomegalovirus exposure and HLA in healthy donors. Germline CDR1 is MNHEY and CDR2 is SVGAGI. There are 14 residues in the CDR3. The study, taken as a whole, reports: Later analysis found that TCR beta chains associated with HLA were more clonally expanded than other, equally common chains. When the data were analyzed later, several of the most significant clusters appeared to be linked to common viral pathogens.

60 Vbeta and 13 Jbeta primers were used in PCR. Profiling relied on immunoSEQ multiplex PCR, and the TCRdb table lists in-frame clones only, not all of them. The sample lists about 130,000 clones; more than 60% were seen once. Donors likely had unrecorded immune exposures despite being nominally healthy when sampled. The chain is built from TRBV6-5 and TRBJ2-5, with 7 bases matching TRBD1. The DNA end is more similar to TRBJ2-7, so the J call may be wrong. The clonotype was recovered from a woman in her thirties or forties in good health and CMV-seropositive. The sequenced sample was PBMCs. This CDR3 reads CASSPYRGLGEQYF. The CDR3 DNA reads TGTGCCAGCAGCCCGTACAGGGGATTGGGCGAGCAGTACTTC.